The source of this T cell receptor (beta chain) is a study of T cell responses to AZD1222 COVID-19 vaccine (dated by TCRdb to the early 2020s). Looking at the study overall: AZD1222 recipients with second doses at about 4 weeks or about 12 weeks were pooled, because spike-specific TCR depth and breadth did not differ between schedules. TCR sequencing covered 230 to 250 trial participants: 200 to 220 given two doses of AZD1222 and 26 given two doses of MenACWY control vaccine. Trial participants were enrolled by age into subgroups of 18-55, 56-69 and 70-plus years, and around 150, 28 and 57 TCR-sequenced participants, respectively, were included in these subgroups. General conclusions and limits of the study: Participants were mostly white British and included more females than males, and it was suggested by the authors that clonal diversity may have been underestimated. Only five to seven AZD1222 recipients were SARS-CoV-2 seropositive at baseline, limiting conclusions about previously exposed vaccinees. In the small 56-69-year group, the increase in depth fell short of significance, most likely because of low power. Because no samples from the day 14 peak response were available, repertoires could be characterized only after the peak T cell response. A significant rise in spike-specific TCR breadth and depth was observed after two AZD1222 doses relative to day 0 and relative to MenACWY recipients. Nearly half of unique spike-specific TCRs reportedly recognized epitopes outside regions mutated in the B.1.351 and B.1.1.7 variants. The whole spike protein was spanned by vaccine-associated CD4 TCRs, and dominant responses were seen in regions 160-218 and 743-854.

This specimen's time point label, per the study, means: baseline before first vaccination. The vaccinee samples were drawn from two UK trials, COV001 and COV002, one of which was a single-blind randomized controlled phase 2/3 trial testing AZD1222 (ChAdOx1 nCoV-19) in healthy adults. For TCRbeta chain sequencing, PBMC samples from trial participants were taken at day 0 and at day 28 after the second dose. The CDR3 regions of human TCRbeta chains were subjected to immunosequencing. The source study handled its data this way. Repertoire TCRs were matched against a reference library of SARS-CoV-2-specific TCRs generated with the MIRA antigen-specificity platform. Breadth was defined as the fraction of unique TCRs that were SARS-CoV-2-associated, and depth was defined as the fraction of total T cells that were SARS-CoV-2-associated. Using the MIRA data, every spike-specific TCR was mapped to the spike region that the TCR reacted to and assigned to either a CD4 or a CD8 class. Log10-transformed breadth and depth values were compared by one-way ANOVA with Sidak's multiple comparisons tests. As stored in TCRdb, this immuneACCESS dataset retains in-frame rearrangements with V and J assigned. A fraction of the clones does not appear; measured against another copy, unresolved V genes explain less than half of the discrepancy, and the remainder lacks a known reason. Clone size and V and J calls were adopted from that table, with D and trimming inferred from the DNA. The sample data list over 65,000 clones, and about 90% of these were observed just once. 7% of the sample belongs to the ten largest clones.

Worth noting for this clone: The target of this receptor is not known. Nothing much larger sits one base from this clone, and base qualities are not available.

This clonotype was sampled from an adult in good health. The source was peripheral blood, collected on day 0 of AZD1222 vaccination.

The DNA is as follows: TGTGCCAGCAGCGTAGTCGGGGGGGAGCTGTTTTTT. Its translation reads: CASSVVGGELFF. Rearrangement joined TRBV9 to TRBJ2-2; confidence is insufficient to name the D gene. From the cysteine through the phenylalanine, the CDR3 covers 12 amino acids. Only the CDR3 region is kept as DNA, spanning 36 bases read in frame from base 1. Taken from the germline V gene, the CDR1 and CDR2 loops are SGDLS and YYNGEE. V is shortened by 0 bases, J by 8 bases, and the region joining them spans 5 bases.